This T cell receptor (beta chain) was retrieved from a study of CD8 T cells in Susac syndrome. The CDR3 length is 13 residues. Germline CDR1 reads GTSNPN; CDR2 reads SVGIG (reference sequence). The V and J ends lost 0 bases and 4 bases respectively, with 7 bases between them. The authors reverse transcribed 0.5 to 1 ug RNA with random hexamers. TCRdb independently ran MiXCR on the immunoSEQ multiplex PCR reads; one entry per CDR3 protein. The data hold around 130,000 distinct CDR3 sequences, with less than 95% observed a single time. The chain has TRBV30 and TRBJ1-5; the D is unclear. The receptor was isolated from a human donor in good health. The sequencing sample was made of CD4+ T cells from PBMCs. CDR3 protein: CAWSVSGNQPQHF. Here the CDR3 DNA reads TGTGCCTGGAGTGTATCGGGGAATCAGCCCCAGCATTTT.